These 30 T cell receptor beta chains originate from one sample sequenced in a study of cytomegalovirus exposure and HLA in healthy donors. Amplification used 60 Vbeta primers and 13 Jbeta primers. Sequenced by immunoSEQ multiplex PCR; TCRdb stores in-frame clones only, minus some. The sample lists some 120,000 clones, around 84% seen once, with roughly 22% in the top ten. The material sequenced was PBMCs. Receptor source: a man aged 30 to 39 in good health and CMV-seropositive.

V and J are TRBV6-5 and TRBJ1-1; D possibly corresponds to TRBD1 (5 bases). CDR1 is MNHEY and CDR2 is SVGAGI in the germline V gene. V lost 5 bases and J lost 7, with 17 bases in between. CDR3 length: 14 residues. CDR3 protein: CASSPGIGSIEAFF. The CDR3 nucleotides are TGTGCCAGCAGTCCAGGGATCGGCTCGATTGAAGCTTTCTTT.

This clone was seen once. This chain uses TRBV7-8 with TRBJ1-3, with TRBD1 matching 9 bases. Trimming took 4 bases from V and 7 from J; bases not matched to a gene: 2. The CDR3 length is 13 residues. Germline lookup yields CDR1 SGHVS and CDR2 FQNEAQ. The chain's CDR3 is CASSYRGRNTIYF. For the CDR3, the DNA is TGTGCCAGCAGCTACAGGGGGCGGAACACCATATATTTT.

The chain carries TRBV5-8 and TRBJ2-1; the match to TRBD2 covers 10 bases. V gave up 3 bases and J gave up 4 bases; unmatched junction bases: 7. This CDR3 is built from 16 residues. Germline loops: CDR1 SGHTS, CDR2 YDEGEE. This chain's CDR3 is CASSSSTSGPYNEQFF. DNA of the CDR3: TGTGCCAGCAGCTCCTCGACTAGCGGGCCGTACAATGAGCAGTTCTTC.

The CDR3 DNA reads TGTGCCTGGAGTGTAGGGGCTGGAGGGTTCCGTATTTCGTACGAGCAGTACTTC. It encodes CAWSVGAGGFRISYEQYF. V gene TRBV30 combines with J gene TRBJ2-7; weak D call: TRBD2 (6 bases). Germline lookup yields CDR1 GTSNPN and CDR2 SVGIG (reference sequence). This CDR3 is 18 amino acids long. Trimming pared 0 bases from V and 4 bases from J, leaving 25 bases between. Full variable domain (remainder filled in from reference TRBV30 and TRBJ2-7): SQTIHQWPATLVQPVGSPLSLECTVEGTSNPNLYWYRQAAGRGLQLLFYSVGIGQISSEVPQNLSASRPQDRQFILSSKKLLLSDSGFYLCAWSVGAGGFRISYEQYFGPGTRLTVT.

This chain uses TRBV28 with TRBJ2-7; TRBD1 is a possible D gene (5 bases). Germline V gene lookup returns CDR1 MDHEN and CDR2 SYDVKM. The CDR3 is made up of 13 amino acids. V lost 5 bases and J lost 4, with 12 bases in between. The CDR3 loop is CASSQGGGYEQYF. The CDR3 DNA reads TGTGCCAGCAGTCAGGGTGGCGGATACGAGCAGTACTTC.

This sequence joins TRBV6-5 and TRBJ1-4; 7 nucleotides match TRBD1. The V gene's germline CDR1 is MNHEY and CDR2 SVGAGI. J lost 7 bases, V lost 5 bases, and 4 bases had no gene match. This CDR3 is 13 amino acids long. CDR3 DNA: TGTGCCAGCAGTAGTAGGGGGCGTGAAAAACTGTTTTTT. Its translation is CASSSRGREKLFF.

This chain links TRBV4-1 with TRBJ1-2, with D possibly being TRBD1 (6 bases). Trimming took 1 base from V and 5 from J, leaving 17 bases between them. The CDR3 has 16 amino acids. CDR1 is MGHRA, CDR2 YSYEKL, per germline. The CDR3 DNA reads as TGCGCCAGCAGCCAAGCTCCCCAGGGGCAGTTTTATGGCTACACCTTC. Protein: CASSQAPQGQFYGYTF.

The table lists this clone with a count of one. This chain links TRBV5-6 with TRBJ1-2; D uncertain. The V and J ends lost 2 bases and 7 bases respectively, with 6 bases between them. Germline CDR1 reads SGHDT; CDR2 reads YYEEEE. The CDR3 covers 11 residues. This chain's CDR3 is CASSFGGGYTF. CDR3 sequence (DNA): TGTGCCAGCAGCTTTGGCGGTGGCTACACCTTC.

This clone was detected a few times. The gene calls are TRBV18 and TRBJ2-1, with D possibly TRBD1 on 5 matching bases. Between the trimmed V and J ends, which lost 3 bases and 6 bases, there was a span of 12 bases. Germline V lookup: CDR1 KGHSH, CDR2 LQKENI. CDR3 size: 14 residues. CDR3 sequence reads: CASSPLSTGNEQFF. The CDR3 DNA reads TGTGCCAGCTCACCGCTGTCCACAGGCAATGAGCAGTTCTTC.

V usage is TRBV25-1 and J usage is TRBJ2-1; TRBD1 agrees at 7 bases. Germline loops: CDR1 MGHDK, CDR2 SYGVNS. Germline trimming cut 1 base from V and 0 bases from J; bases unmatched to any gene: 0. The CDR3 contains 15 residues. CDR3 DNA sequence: TGTGCCAGCAGTGAATGGGACAGCTCCTACAATGAGCAGTTCTTC. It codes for CASSEWDSSYNEQFF.

This CDR3 reads CASRWTSGSQDTQYF. DNA for the CDR3: TGTGCCAGCAGATGGACTAGCGGGAGCCAAGATACGCAGTATTTT. The chain couples TRBV11-3 to TRBJ2-3; 13 bases match TRBD2. The length of the CDR3 is 15 residues. Germline V gene data show CDR1 as SGHNT and CDR2 as YENEEA. V shed 6 bases, J shed 5 bases, and the junction held 5 bases outside the gene matches.

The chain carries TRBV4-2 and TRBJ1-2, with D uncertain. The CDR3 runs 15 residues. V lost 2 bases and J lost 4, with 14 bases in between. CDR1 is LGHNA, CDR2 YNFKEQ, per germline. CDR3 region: CASSQNGREFYGYTF. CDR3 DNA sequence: TGTGCCAGCAGCCAAAACGGACGGGAGTTCTATGGCTACACCTTC.

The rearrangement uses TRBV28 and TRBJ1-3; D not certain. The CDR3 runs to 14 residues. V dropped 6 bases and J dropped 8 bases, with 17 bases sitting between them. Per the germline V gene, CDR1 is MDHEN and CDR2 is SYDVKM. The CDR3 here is CASSLTATLDTIYF. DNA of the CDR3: TGTGCCAGCAGCCTGACTGCTACTCTAGACACCATATATTTT.

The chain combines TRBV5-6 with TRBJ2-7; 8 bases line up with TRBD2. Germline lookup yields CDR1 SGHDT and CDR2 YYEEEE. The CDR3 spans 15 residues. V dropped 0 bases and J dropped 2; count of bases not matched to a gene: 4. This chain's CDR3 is CASSLDISGAYEQYV. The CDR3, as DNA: TGTGCCAGCAGCTTGGATATTAGCGGGGCCTACGAGCAGTACGTC.

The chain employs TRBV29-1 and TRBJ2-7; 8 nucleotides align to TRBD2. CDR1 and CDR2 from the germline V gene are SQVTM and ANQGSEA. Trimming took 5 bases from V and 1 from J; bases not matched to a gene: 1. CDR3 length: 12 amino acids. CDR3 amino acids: CSVRGGSYEQYF. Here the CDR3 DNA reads TGCAGCGTTCGGGGGGGGTCCTACGAGCAGTACTTC.

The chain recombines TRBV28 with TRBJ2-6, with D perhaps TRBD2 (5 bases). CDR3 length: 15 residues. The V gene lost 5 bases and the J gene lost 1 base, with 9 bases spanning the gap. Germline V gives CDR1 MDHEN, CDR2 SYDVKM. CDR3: CASSDPGSGANVLTF. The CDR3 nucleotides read TGTGCCAGCAGTGACCCGGGGTCTGGGGCCAACGTCCTGACTTTC.

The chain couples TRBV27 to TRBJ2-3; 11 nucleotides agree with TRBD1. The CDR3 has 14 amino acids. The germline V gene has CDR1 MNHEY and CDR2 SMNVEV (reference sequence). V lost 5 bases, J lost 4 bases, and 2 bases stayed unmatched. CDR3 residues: CASSPGQGADTQYF. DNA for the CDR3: TGTGCCAGCAGTCCGGGACAGGGGGCAGATACGCAGTATTTT.

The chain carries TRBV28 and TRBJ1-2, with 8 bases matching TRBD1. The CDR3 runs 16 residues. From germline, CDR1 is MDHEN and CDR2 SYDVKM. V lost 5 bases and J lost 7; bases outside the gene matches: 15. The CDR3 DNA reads TGTGCCAGCAGTACTCCCGTCAGACAGGGGTCGGCTGGCTACACCTTC. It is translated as CASSTPVRQGSAGYTF.

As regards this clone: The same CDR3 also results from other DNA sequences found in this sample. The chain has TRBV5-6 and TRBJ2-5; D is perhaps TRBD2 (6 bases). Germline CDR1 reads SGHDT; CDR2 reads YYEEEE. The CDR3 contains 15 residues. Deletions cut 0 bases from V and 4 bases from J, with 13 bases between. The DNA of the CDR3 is TGTGCCAGCAGCTTGGTAGCCGGGGGAAGAGAGACCCAGTACTTC. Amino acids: CASSLVAGGRETQYF.

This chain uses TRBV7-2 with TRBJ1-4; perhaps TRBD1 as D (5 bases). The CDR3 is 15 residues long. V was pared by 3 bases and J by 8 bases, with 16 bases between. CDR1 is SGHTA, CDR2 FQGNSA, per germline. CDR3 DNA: TGTGCCAGCAGCTTCGGCAGGGCCGTTCAGGAAAAACTGTTTTTT. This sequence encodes CASSFGRAVQEKLFF.

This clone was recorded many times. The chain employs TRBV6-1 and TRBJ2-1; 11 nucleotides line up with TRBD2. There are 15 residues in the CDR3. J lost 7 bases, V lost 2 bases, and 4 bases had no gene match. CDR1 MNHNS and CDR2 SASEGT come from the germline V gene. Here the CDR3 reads CASSELAGGPNEQFF. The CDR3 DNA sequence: TGTGCCAGCAGTGAATTAGCGGGGGGGCCAAATGAGCAGTTCTTC.

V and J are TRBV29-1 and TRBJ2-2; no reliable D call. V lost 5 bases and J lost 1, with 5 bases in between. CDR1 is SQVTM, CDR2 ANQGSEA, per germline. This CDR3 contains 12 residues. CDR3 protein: CSVQWNTGELFF. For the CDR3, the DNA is TGCAGCGTTCAGTGGAACACCGGGGAGCTGTTTTTT.

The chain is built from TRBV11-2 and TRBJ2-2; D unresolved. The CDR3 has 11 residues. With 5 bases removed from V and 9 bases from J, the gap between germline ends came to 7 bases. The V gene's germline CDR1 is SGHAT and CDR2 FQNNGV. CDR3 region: CASSQLRELFF. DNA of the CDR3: TGTGCCAGCAGCCAACTTAGGGAGCTGTTTTTT.

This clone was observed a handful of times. This CDR3 reads CASSFGTGESYNEQFF. The DNA of the CDR3 is TGCGCCAGCAGCTTCGGGACGGGAGAATCCTACAATGAGCAGTTCTTC. The chain employs TRBV5-1 and TRBJ2-1; D is perhaps TRBD2 (6 bases). The V end lost 2 bases, the J end lost 1 base, and 13 bases lay between the germline ends. Germline V gene sequence: CDR1 SGHRS, CDR2 YFSETQ. The CDR3 is 16 amino acids. The whole variable domain, remainder taken from reference TRBV5-1 and TRBJ2-1, is KAGVTQTPRYLIKTRGQQVTLSCSPISGHRSVSWYQQTPGQGLQFLFEYFSETQRNKGNFPGRFSGRQFSNSRSEMNVSTLELGDSALYLCASSFGTGESYNEQFFGPGTRLTVL.

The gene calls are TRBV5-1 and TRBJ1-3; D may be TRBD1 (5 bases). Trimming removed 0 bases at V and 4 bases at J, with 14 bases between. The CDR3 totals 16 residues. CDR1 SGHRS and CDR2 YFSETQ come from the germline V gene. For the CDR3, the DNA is TGCGCCAGCAGCTTGGGACAGCTGACCGGAGGAAACACCATATATTTT. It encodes CASSLGQLTGGNTIYF.

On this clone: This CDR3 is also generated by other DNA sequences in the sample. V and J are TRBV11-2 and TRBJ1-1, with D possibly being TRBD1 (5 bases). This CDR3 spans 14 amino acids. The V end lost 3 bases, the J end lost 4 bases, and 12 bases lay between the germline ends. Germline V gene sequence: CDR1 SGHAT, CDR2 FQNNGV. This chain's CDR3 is CASSLGVGGTEAFF. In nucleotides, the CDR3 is TGTGCCAGCAGCTTGGGGGTCGGGGGCACTGAAGCTTTCTTT.

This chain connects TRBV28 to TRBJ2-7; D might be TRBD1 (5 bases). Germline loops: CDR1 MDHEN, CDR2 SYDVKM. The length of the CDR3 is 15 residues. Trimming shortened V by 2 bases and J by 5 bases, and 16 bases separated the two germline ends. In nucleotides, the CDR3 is TGTGCCAGCAGTTTAGTAGGGCAGGTCAGGGACGAGCAGTACTTC. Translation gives CASSLVGQVRDEQYF.

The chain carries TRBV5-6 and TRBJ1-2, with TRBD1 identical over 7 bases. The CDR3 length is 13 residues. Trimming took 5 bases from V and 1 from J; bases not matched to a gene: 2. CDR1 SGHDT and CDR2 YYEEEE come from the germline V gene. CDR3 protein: CASRYRGNYGYTF. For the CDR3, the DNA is TGTGCCAGCAGGTACAGGGGTAACTATGGCTACACCTTC.

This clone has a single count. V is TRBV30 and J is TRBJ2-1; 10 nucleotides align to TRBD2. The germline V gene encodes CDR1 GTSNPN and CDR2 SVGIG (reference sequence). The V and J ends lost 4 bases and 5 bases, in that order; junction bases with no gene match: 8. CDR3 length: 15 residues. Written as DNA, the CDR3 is TGTGCCTGGAATCTCCCGGGACTAGCGAACAATGAGCAGTTCTTC. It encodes CAWNLPGLANNEQFF.

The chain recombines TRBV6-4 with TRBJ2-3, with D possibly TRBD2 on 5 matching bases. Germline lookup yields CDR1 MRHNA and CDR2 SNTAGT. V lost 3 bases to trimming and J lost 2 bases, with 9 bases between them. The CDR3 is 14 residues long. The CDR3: CASSERADTDTQYF. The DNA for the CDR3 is TGTGCCAGCAGTGAGCGAGCGGACACAGATACGCAGTATTTT.